This TCR beta chain is from a study of T-cell reconstitution after alpha-beta-depleted transplantation in children. General observations from the study: Alpha-beta T cells present about two months after transplant were reported to originate from several hundred expanded graft clones. Recipient T cells and thymic progenitors that survived were the source of the high TCRbeta diversity seen at day 60 in some patients.

Unique molecular identifiers featured in how the TCRbeta library was prepared. TCRdb re-called the PCR reads through MiXCR, storing one row per CDR3 protein. The sample holds 180,000 or so distinct CDR3 sequences, roughly 6.5% seen once. Ten or more counts support this clonotype. Its target is not known. This receptor was obtained from a girl under three years old with combined immunodeficiency, due to receive a stem cell transplant. The input for sequencing was PBMCs, taken before TCRalphabeta/CD19-depleted stem cell transplant.

CDR3 loop: CASSPGLAGASGNEQFF. CDR3 coding DNA: TGTGCCAGCAGCCCAGGACTAGCGGGGGCCTCGGGGAATGAGCAGTTCTTC. The chain recombines TRBV7-8 with TRBJ2-1, with 13 bases that match TRBD2. The trim removed 5 bases at V and 7 bases at J, leaving 11 bases unmatched. The CDR3 loop spans 17 amino acids. CDR1 is SGHVS and CDR2 is FQNEAQ in the germline V gene. The full variable domain, completed using reference TRBV7-8 and TRBJ2-1, is GAGVSQSPRYKVAKRGQDVALRCDPISGHVSLFWYQQALGQGPEFLTYFQNEAQLDKSGLPSDRFFAERPEGSVSTLKIQRTQQEDSAVYLCASSPGLAGASGNEQFFGPGTRLTVL.